One T cell receptor beta chain is described in this entry. In the naive CD8 group, cells lacked CD45RO and were positively selected for CCR7, so terminally differentiated effector memory CD45RA+ cells were left out. This sample was included in a study of shared clonotypes between healthy human individuals. Generated by immunoSEQ multiplex PCR, the TCRdb table keeps only in-frame clones and is missing some. The data show 560,000 or so clones, roughly 96% seen once. This CDR3 has 15 residues. The sequenced material came from naive CD8+ T cells sorted from blood. The clonotype comes from a woman aged 25-40 years in good health. The chain carries TRBV21-1 and TRBJ2-7. TRBV21-1 is a documented pseudogene. CDR3 nucleotides: TGTGCCAGCAGCACAAACCCGGCCGGTTCCTACGAGCAGTACTTC. Amino acid sequence: CASSTNPAGSYEQYF.